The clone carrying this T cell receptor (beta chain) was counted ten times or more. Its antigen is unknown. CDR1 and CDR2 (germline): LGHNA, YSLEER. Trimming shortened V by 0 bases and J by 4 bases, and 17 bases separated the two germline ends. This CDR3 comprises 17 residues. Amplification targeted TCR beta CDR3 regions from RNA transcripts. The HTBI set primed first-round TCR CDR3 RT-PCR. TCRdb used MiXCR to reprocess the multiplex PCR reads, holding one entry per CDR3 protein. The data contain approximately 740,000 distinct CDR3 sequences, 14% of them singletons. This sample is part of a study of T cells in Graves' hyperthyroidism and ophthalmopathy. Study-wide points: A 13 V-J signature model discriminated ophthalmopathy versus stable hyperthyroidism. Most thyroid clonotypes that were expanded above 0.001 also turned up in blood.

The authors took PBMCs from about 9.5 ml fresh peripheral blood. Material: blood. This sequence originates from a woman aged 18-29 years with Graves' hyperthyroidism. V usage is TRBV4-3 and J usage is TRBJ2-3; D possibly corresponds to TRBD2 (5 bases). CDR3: CASSQDIPGNGADTQYF. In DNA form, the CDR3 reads TGCGCCAGCAGCCAAGATATCCCGGGAAATGGTGCAGATACGCAGTATTTT.